This T cell receptor (beta chain) stems from a study of blood T cells in healthy people across ages (dated by TCRdb to about 2015). Context from the whole study: In model experiments, template switching captured roughly one uniquely barcoded TCR beta cDNA molecule for every two T cells. The study analyzed two additional independent replicas of 1 million unique cDNA reads from the same blood draw for two donors, one aged 18 to 29 and one aged 80 or older. Donors of different ages were randomly distributed across sequencing lanes to avoid experimental bias. Using deep sequencing normalized with unique cDNA molecular identifiers, the study measured how TCR beta repertoire diversity changes with age. Four age groups were formed from the donors: young (average about 15 years), middle-aged (around 41), aged (62) and long-lived (more than 75). The study at large found these results: Conclusive comparison of naive and antigen-experienced compartments was prevented by the profiling of bulk unsorted PBMCs. The long-lived group showed more naive CD4+ T cells, fewer expanded clones and increased TCR diversity than the aged group, suggesting age selection. A strong correlation was found between observed TCR beta diversity and the percentage of naive T cells measured by flow cytometry. Donor CMV infection status was unknown, potentially confounding age-related changes in expanded clonotypes. Estimates of total diversity from one million sequenced T cells were regarded as lower bounds and underestimates. Observed TCR beta diversity per million T cells fell roughly linearly with age, and a significant reduction was already apparent by age around 44.

The CDR3 covers 16 residues, taking in both the cysteine and the phenylalanine. The retained sequence is limited to the CDR3, 48 bases, with the frame set at the first base. V ends up 4 bases short and J 6 bases short, with an unmatched junction base count of 10. CDR1 and CDR2, looked up from the germline V gene, are MGHRA and YSYEKL. The library was built by means of 5' RACE. The run used an Illumina HiSeq 2500. A second PCR of roughly 7 to 11 cycles was performed with a sample-barcoded 5' primer and a J-beta primer mix. A template-switch 5' adaptor carrying 12 random nucleotides introduced a unique molecular identifier onto each TCR beta cDNA molecule. At least 2.5 million CDR3-containing paired-end reads were obtained from each sample. The Mint cDNA synthesis kit, primed by a TRBC-specific oligonucleotide, was used to synthesize first-strand cDNA from all RNA. All cDNA was treated with uracil-DNA glycosylase and then went through a first 18-cycle PCR with the universal primers M1SS and BC2_uni_R. In the paper's pipeline: For normalization, 1 million high-quality reads were randomly selected from each sample, with every read carrying a distinct molecular identifier. Reads with shared molecular identifiers were discarded instead of being binned into consensus sequences. CDR3 identification, clonotype clustering and error correction used MiTCR with a Q25 quality threshold and the strictest error-elimination algorithm. Lower-bound total TCR beta diversity was estimated with a nonparametric unseen species model using Euler transformation. Through fastp at Q25 and MiXCR, TCRdb rebuilt clones from the public reads, retaining in-frame beta chains. Every CDR3 protein is listed once, alongside the most common genes and DNA of its rows. The V and J calls and clone size are TCRdb's, not the authors'. The sample table lists about a million distinct CDR3 sequences, around 48% of them with a count of one. The ten biggest clones cover around 15% of the sample.

This clonotype was detected a few times. Its antigen is still unknown. No base quality information exists; no much larger clone differs at one position. Systemically healthy Caucasian individuals from Russia, some 38 in total and aged about 6 to 90 years, were included as donors. Ten milliliters of peripheral blood were drawn from each donor into EDTA-treated Vacutainer tubes. Ficoll-Paque density-gradient centrifugation was used to isolate PBMCs, with at least 6 million obtained per sample. Trizol reagent was used to extract total RNA from the PBMCs, yielding at least 5.5 micrograms per sample. For every donor, an aliquot of PBMCs went through flow cytometry to measure the percentages of naive CD45RAhigh/CD27high T cells.

Recombination connected TRBV4-1 to TRBJ2-1; TRBD1 fits 9 bases in the junction. Sequencing was carried out using blood. This clonotype was sampled from a man aged 30 to 39 in good health. The base sequence is TGCGCCAGCAGCCGACTCCCACAGGGGGCGGGCAATGAGCAGTTCTTC. Its amino acids are CASSRLPQGAGNEQFF.